What follows describes a single T cell receptor beta chain. This clonotype was seen repeatedly, ten times or more. Its antigen target is currently unknown. One base away there is no much larger clone; base qualities are not given. This entry belongs to a study of T cell repertoires in cytomegalovirus infection (dated by TCRdb to the late 2010s). In the study overall: Alongside well-studied HLA-B-restricted epitopes, the peptide stimulations were aimed at recently identified HLA-C-restricted CMV epitopes, whose presentation resists viral immunomodulation. Because public TCR beta signatures pointed to carriage of CMV infection together with the matching HLA type, the HLA type of each donor mattered for the analysis. The full study reports these points: In both this cohort and an independent roughly 360-donor cohort, the cumulative frequency of public TCR beta family members distinguished carriers of CMV infection plus the relevant HLA type. In the ex vivo response, HLA-C-restricted CMV-specific TCR beta clonotypes were dominant, and in two of eight donors the single most frequent clonotype came from this HLA-C-restricted group.

The CDR3 holds 13 amino acids from the cysteine to the phenylalanine. The read is trimmed to its CDR3 DNA, 39 bases read in frame from base 1. The germline ends are 9 bases apart after V is trimmed by 6 bases and J by 1 base. Taken from the germline V gene, the CDR1 and CDR2 loops are SGHVS and FNYEAQ. The data were produced on an Illumina HiSeq 1500. TCRdb took the public reads, trimmed them with fastp at Q25, ran MiXCR for clone calling and kept in-frame beta chains. CDR3 protein duplicates are merged, each entry listing the most common genes and DNA. This sample comprises about 830,000 distinct CDR3 sequences, around a third of them detected only once. The top ten clonotypes cover around an eighth of the sample. Taken with the paper, the label for treatment or condition translates to: in vitro stimulation with specific CMV peptide epitopes to enrich CMV-specific T cells.

The TCR sequence derives from a human donor in good health (CMV status not recorded). Some clones in this sample may be carry-over from other donors' samples. This sequence uses TRBV7-6 and TRBJ2-5, with the D gene call left open. The specimen was cultured CD8+ T cells from PBMCs, collected from culture after CMV antigen stimulation. The sequenced DNA: TGTGCCAGCAGTTCCCTCGGCCAAGAGACCCAGTACTTC. Translated, this gives CASSSLGQETQYF.